These 13 T cell receptor beta chains share one sample of origin, sequenced in a study of response to subunit inactivated influenza vaccine. TCRdb passed the RT-PCR reads through MiXCR, listing each CDR3 protein once. The sample contains around 580,000 distinct CDR3 sequences, 12% of which appear only once. The sequencing used PBMCs from blood, collected on the day of vaccination. Receptors were obtained from a man between 45 and 60 years old who received an inactivated influenza vaccine.

This clonotype has just a few counts. The genes are TRBV27 and TRBJ2-2; a possible D gene is TRBD2 (6 bases). The germline gives CDR1 MNHEY, CDR2 SMNVEV (reference sequence). Deletions cut 1 base from V and 4 bases from J, with 13 bases between. This CDR3 spans 16 amino acids. CDR3 sequence (DNA): TGTGCCAGCAGTTTATTGTTTACTAGCCCCACCGGGGAGCTGTTTTTT. It translates to CASSLLFTSPTGELFF.

The chain couples TRBV7-9 to TRBJ2-7; tentative D call: TRBD2 (6 bases). The V end was cut by 5 bases, the J end by 4 bases, with 21 bases between. Germline V gene lookup returns CDR1 SEHNR and CDR2 FQNEAQ (reference sequence). The CDR3 loop spans 16 amino acids. CDR3 protein: CASSGSPGLLRYEQYF. CDR3 DNA sequence: TGTGCCAGCAGCGGATCCCCGGGACTTCTTCGATACGAGCAGTACTTC.

Note on this clonotype: This sequence may be a read error, since a much larger clone differs from it by one base. V is TRBV12-3 or TRBV12-4 and J is TRBJ2-2; 11 bases fit TRBD2. V was clipped by 6 bases and J by 6 bases; unmatched bases: 9. The CDR3 length is 16 residues. CDR3 nucleotide sequence: TGTGCCAGCAGAGCGGATAGCGGGGGGGACTCCGGGGAGCTGTTTTTT. Its translation is CASRADSGGDSGELFF.

Ten or more counts support this clonotype. The J gene is TRBJ1-1, the V gene TRBV7-2; 7 bases map to TRBD1. The V and J ends lost 1 base and 7 bases, in that order; junction bases with no gene match: 3. The CDR3 is made up of 13 amino acids. From germline, CDR1 is SGHTA and CDR2 FQGNSA. The CDR3 here is CASSLVRQGEAFF. The CDR3 DNA follows: TGTGCCAGCAGCTTAGTTAGACAGGGTGAAGCTTTCTTT.

The chain couples TRBV7-8 to TRBJ2-3, with TRBD2 matching over 11 bases. CDR3 length: 16 amino acids. From germline, CDR1 is SGHVS and CDR2 FQNEAQ. The trim removed 3 bases at V and 5 bases at J, leaving 7 bases unmatched. CDR3 sequence (DNA): TGTGCCAGCAGCTTTATAGCGGGGGGGCTTCAAGATACGCAGTATTTT. Protein sequence: CASSFIAGGLQDTQYF. The complete variable domain, with remaining parts taken from reference TRBV7-8 and TRBJ2-3, reads GAGVSQSPRYKVAKRGQDVALRCDPISGHVSLFWYQQALGQGPEFLTYFQNEAQLDKSGLPSDRFFAERPEGSVSTLKIQRTQQEDSAVYLCASSFIAGGLQDTQYFGPGTRLTVL.

This clonotype was detected ten times or more. The chain employs TRBV29-1 and TRBJ2-5; tentatively, D is TRBD1 (5 bases). Germline V lookup: CDR1 SQVTM, CDR2 ANQGSEA. V was cut by 3 bases and J by 0 bases, with 11 bases left in between. This CDR3 is 14 amino acids long. CDR3 in amino acids: CSVEARAYQETQYF. CDR3 nucleotide sequence: TGCAGCGTTGAGGCCAGGGCGTACCAAGAGACCCAGTACTTC.

V and J are TRBV10-3 and TRBJ2-3, with TRBD2 identical over 10 bases. Germline V lookup: CDR1 ENHRY, CDR2 SYGVKD. The CDR3 covers 13 residues. Trimming at V came to 10 bases and at J to 3 bases, leaving 4 bases not matched to a gene. The CDR3 DNA reads TGTGCCAGCCTAGCGGGAGTGACAGATACGCAGTATTTT. Amino acids: CASLAGVTDTQYF.

This clonotype was recorded at least ten times. The rearrangement links TRBV4-3 to TRBJ2-2, with unresolved D. The V end was cut by 0 bases, the J end by 8 bases, with 16 bases between. Germline-derived CDR1 and CDR2 are LGHNA and YSLEER. The CDR3 spans 16 residues. This CDR3 is CASSQETGPSAGELFF. CDR3 coding DNA: TGCGCCAGCAGCCAAGAGACGGGCCCAAGTGCGGGGGAGCTGTTTTTT.

The V gene is TRBV12-3 or TRBV12-4, the J gene TRBJ2-2, with 7 bases lining up with TRBD1. The V and J ends lost 7 bases and 5 bases, in that order; junction bases with no gene match: 7. This CDR3 has 14 residues. CDR3 residues: CASTAGTETGELFF. The DNA for the CDR3 is TGTGCCAGCACCGCCGGGACAGAGACCGGGGAGCTGTTTTTT.

Ten or more counts support this clonotype. The V and J genes are TRBV12-3 or TRBV12-4 and TRBJ1-5, with TRBD1 identical over 10 bases. The CDR3 loop spans 16 amino acids. V was pared by 7 bases and J by 6 bases, with 12 bases of the junction left unmatched. CDR3 residues: CASTHSSGQGGQPQHF. Here the CDR3 DNA reads TGTGCCAGCACACATTCGTCTGGACAGGGGGGTCAGCCCCAGCATTTT.

The V and J genes are TRBV7-6 and TRBJ2-2; D perhaps matches TRBD1 (5 bases). CDR3 length equals 16 residues. With 3 bases removed from V and 2 bases from J, the gap between germline ends came to 13 bases. Germline values: CDR1 SGHVS, CDR2 FNYEAQ. CDR3 sequence (DNA): TGTGCCAGCAGCTTCGACGTCGGACACAACACCGGGGAGCTGTTTTTT. Protein product: CASSFDVGHNTGELFF.

The chain recombines TRBV4-1 with TRBJ2-2, with TRBD1 matching over 7 bases. The CDR3 length is 15 residues. Germline CDR1 MGHRA, CDR2 YSYEKL. V was pared by 3 bases and J by 5 bases, with 6 bases of the junction left unmatched. CDR3 residues: CASSQEDRPTGELFF. CDR3 sequence (DNA): TGCGCCAGCAGCCAGGAGGACAGGCCAACCGGGGAGCTGTTTTTT.

The rearrangement links TRBV7-2 to TRBJ2-5; TRBD1 agrees at 8 bases. The CDR3 length is 15 residues. Trimming removed 5 bases from V and 2 bases from J; junction bases left unmatched: 7. Germline CDR1 and CDR2: SGHTA and FQGNSA. CDR3 residues: CASSTMTGEQETQYF. CDR3 bases: TGTGCCAGCAGCACCATGACAGGGGAGCAAGAGACCCAGTACTTC.